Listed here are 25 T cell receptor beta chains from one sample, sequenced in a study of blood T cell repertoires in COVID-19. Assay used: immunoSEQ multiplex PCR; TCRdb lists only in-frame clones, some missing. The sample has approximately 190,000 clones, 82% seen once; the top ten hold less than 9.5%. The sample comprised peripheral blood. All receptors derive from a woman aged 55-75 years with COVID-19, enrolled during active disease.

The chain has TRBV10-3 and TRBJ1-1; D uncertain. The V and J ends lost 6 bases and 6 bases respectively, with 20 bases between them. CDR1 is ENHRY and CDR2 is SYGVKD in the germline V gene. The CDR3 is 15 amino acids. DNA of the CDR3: TGTGCCATCAGAGATTCGGGGTTGGGGTCCGCTGAAGCTTTCTTT. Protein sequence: CAIRDSGLGSAEAFF.

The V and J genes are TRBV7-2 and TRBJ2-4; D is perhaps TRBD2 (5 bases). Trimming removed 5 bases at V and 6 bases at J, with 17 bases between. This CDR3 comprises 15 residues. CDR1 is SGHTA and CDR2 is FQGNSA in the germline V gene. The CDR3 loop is CASSPATGRGNIQYF. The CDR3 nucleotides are TGTGCCAGCAGCCCAGCCACTGGGAGAGGAAACATTCAGTACTTC.

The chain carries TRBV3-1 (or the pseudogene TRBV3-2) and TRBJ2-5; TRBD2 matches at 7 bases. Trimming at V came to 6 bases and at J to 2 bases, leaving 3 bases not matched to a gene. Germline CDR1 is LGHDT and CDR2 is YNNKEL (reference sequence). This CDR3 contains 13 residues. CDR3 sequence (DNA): TGTGCCAGCAGTCGGGGGGTTCAAGAGACCCAGTACTTC. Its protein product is CASSRGVQETQYF.

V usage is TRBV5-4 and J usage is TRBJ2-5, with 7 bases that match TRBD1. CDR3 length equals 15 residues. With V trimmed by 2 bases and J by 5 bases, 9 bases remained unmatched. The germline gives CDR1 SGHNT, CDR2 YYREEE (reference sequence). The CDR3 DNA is TGTGCCAGCAGCTTTCAAACAGGGGTGTGGGAGACCCAGTACTTC. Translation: CASSFQTGVWETQYF. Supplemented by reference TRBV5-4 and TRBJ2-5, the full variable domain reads ETGVTQSPTHLIKTRGQQVTLRCSSQSGHNTVSWYQQALGQGPQFIFQYYREEENGRGNFPPRFSGLQFPNYSSELNVNALELDDSALYLCASSFQTGVWETQYFGPGTRLLVL.

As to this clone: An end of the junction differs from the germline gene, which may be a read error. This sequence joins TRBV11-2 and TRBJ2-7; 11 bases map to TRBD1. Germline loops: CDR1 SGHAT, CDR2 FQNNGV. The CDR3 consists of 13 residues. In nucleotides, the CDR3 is TGTGCCAGCAGCCGAGAGATGGACAGGGGGCCGTTTTTC. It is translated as CASSREMDRGPFF.

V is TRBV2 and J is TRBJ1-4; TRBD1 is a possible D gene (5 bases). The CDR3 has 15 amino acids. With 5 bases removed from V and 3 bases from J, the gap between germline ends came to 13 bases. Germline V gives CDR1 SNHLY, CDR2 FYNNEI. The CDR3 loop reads CASSQEDRPNEKLFF. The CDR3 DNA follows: TGTGCCAGCAGTCAGGAAGACAGACCTAATGAAAAACTGTTTTTT.

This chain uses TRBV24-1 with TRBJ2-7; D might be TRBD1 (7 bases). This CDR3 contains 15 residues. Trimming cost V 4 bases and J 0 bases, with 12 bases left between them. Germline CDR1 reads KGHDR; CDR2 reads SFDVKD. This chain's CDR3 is CATSEGGQTSYEQYF. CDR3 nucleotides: TGTGCCACCAGTGAGGGGGGACAGACCTCCTACGAGCAGTACTTC.

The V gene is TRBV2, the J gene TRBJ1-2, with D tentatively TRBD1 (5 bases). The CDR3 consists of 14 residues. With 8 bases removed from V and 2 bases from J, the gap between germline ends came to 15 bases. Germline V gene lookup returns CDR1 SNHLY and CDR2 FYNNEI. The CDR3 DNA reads TGTGCCAGCGGGGGGGGTTCACGGAACTATGGCTACACCTTC. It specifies CASGGGSRNYGYTF.

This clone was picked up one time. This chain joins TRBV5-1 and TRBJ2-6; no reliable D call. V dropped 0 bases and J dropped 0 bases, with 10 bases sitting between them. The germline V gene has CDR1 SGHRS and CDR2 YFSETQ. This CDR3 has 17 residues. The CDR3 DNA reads TGCGCCAGCAGCTTGGGAGTGTCCGTCTCTGGGGCCAACGTCCTGACTTTC. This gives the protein CASSLGVSVSGANVLTF.

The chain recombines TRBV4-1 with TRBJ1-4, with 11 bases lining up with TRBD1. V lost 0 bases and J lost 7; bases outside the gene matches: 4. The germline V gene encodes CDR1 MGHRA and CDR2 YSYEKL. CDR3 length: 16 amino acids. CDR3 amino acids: CASSQDAGTGGEKLFF. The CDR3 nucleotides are TGCGCCAGCAGCCAAGATGCGGGGACAGGGGGTGAAAAACTGTTTTTT.

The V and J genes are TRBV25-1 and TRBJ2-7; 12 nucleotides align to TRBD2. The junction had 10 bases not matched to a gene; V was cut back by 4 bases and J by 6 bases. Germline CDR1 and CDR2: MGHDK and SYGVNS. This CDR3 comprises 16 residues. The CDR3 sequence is CASSALLAGGEGEQYF. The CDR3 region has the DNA TGTGCCAGCAGTGCCCTCCTAGCGGGAGGGGAGGGCGAGCAGTACTTC.

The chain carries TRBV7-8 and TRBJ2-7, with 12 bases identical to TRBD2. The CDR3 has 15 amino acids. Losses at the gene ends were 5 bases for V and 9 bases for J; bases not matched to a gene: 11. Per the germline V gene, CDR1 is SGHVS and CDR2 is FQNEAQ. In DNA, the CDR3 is TGTGCCAGCAGCACCCCCGGACTAGCGGGATTGGCGCAGTACTTC. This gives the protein CASSTPGLAGLAQYF.

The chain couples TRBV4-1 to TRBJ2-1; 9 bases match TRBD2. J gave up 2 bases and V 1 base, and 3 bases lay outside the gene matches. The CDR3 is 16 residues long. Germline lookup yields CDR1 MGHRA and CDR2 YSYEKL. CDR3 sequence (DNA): TGCGCCAGCAGCCAAGCGGGCGGGAGGGCCTACAATGAGCAGTTCTTC. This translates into CASSQAGGRAYNEQFF.

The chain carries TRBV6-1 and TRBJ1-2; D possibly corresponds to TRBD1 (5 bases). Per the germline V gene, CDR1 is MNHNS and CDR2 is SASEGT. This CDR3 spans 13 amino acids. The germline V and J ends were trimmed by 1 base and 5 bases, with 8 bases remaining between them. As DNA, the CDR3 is TGTGCCAGCAGTGAAGGGACACCTTATGGCTACACCTTC. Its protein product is CASSEGTPYGYTF.

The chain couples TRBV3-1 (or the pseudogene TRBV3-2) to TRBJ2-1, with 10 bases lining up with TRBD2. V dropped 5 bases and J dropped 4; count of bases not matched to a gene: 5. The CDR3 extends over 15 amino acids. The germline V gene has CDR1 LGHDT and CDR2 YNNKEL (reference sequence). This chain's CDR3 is CASSVAGGGYNEQFF. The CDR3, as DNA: TGTGCCAGCAGCGTAGCGGGGGGTGGTTACAATGAGCAGTTCTTC.

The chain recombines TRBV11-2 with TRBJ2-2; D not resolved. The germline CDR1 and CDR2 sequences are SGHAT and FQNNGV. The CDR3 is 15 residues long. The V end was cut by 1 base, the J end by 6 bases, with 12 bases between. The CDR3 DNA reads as TGTGCCAGCAGCTTAGGTCCCGGCCGGGCCGGGGAGCTGTTTTTT. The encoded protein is CASSLGPGRAGELFF.

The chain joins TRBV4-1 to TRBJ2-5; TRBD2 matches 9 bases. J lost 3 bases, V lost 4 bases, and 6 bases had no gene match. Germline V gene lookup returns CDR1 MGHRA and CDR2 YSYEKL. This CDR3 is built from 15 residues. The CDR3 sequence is CASSLGLAGEETQYF. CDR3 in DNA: TGCGCCAGCAGCCTTGGTTTAGCGGGAGAAGAGACCCAGTACTTC.

Written as DNA, the CDR3 is TGTGCCAGCAGCCCACTTGGAGGACCTAATGAGCAGTTCTTC. Amino acids: CASSPLGGPNEQFF. V and J are TRBV6-5 and TRBJ2-1; D might be TRBD2 (5 bases). The V gene's germline CDR1 is MNHEY and CDR2 SVGAGI. V was clipped by 6 bases and J by 7 bases, with 16 bases between them. The CDR3 is made up of 14 amino acids.

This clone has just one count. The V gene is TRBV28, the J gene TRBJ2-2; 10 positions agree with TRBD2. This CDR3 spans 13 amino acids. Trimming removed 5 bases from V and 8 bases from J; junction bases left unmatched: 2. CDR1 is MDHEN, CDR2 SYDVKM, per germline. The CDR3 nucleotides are TGTGCCAGCAGTCAGGGACTAGCGGGGGAGCTGTTTTTT. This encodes CASSQGLAGELFF. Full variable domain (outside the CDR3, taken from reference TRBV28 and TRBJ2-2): DVKVTQSSRYLVKRTGEKVFLECVQDMDHENMFWYRQDPGLGLRLIYFSYDVKMKEKGDIPEGYSVSREKKERFSLILESASTNQTSMYLCASSQGLAGELFFGEGSRLTVL.

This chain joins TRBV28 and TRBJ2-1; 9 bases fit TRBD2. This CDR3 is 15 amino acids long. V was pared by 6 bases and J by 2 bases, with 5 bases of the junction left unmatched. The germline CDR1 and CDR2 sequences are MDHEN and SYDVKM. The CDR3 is CASSRGGAAYNEQFF. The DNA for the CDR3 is TGTGCCAGCAGCCGCGGGGGGGCCGCCTACAATGAGCAGTTCTTC.

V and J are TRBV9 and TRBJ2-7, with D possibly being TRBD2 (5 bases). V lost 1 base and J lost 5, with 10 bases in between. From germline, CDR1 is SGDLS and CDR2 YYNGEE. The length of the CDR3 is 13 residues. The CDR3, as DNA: TGTGCCAGCAGCGTACGTTTGAGGGACGAGCAGTACTTC. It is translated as CASSVRLRDEQYF.

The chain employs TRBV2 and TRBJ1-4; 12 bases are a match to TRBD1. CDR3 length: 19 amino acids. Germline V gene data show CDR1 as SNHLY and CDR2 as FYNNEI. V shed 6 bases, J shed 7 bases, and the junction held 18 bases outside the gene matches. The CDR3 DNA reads TGTGCCAGCAGGGCCCTTAGGGGGGACAGGGGGCAAGATCGTGAAAAACTGTTTTTT. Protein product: CASRALRGDRGQDREKLFF.

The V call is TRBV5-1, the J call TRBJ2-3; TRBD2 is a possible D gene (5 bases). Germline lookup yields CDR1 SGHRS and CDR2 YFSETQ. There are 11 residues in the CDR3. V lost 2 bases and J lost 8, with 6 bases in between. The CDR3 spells CASSLEGTQYF. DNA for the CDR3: TGCGCCAGCAGCTTAGAGGGTACGCAGTATTTT.

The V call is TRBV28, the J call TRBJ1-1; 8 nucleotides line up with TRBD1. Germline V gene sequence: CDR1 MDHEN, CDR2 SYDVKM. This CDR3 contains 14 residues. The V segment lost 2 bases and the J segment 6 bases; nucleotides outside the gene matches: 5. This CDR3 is CASSLTDRDAEAFF. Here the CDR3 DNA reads TGTGCCAGCAGTTTAACGGACAGGGACGCTGAAGCTTTCTTT.

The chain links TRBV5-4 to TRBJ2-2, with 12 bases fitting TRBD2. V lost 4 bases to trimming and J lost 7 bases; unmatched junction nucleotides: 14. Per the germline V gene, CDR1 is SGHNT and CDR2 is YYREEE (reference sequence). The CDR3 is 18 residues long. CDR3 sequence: CASSASSGGASILGELFF. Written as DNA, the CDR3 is TGTGCCAGCAGCGCCTCTAGCGGGGGGGCCTCAATCCTCGGGGAGCTGTTTTTT. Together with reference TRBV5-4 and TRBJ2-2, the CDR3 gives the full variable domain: ETGVTQSPTHLIKTRGQQVTLRCSSQSGHNTVSWYQQALGQGPQFIFQYYREEENGRGNFPPRFSGLQFPNYSSELNVNALELDDSALYLCASSASSGGASILGELFFGEGSRLTVL.